This passage covers 16 T cell receptor beta chains from one sample sequenced in a study of blood T cell repertoires in COVID-19. Only in-frame clones appear in the TCRdb table, and some are missing; sequencing was by immunoSEQ multiplex PCR. Among roughly 180,000 clones listed, around 79% were seen once. Sequencing was done on a sample of peripheral blood. These receptor sequences come from a woman between 55 and 75 years old with COVID-19, enrolled during active disease.

V is TRBV5-6 and J is TRBJ2-7; 9 nucleotides agree with TRBD1. The germline V gene encodes CDR1 SGHDT and CDR2 YYEEEE. V trimming: 5 bases; J trimming: 4 bases; junction bases outside the gene matches: 10. CDR3 length equals 15 residues. CDR3 sequence: CASRSPGTGFYEQYV. For the CDR3, the DNA is TGTGCCAGCAGATCTCCCGGGACAGGGTTTTACGAGCAGTACGTC.

This chain joins TRBV4-2 and TRBJ1-4; TRBD1 might be the D (6 bases). The germline gives CDR1 LGHNA, CDR2 YNFKEQ. The CDR3 is made up of 15 amino acids. V was clipped by 1 base and J by 5 bases, with 11 bases between them. The CDR3 DNA reads as TGTGCCAGCAGCCAAGGGGACAAAATAAATGAAAAACTGTTTTTT. Translating it yields CASSQGDKINEKLFF.

This clone was seen only once. The rearrangement links TRBV11-2 to TRBJ2-5; D is perhaps TRBD1 (6 bases). This CDR3 comprises 13 residues. V was pared by 5 bases and J by 5 bases, with 12 bases between. Per the germline V gene, CDR1 is SGHAT and CDR2 is FQNNGV. CDR3 in DNA: TGTGCCAGCAGCAAGGGGGTTCGGGAGACCCAGTACTTC. Translation: CASSKGVRETQYF.

This chain links TRBV15 with TRBJ2-3; D may be TRBD1 (5 bases). The length of the CDR3 is 14 residues. Trimming removed 2 bases at V and 6 bases at J, with 12 bases between. Germline CDR1 reads LNHNV; CDR2 reads YYDKDF (reference sequence). The CDR3 loop is CATSRRQGSDTQYF. CDR3 bases: TGTGCCACCAGCAGAAGGCAGGGTAGTGATACGCAGTATTTT.

The chain employs TRBV3-1 (or the pseudogene TRBV3-2) and TRBJ2-1, with 13 bases aligning to TRBD2. V was clipped by 10 bases and J by 1 base; unmatched bases: 19. This CDR3 spans 20 amino acids. From germline, CDR1 is LGHDT and CDR2 YNNKEL (reference sequence). The CDR3 DNA is TGTGCCATCCAGGGACACCGACGGACTAGCGGGAGAGGGTCCTACAATGAGCAGTTCTTC. Amino acids: CAIQGHRRTSGRGSYNEQFF.

J is TRBJ2-5 and V is TRBV10-2; D is possibly TRBD1 (6 bases). The CDR3 has 14 residues. Germline V lookup: CDR1 WSHSY, CDR2 SAAADI. V was shortened by 0 bases and J by 4 bases, with 9 bases between the two germline ends. CDR3 nucleotide sequence: TGCGCCAGCAGTGAGTCGACAGGCGGAGAGACCCAGTACTTC. Translated, it gives CASSESTGGETQYF.

This clone was recorded only once. The chain joins TRBV6-4 to TRBJ2-5; 8 nucleotides line up with TRBD1. In germline, CDR1 is MRHNA, CDR2 SNTAGT. This CDR3 region has 14 residues. The J segment lost 5 bases and the V segment lost 5 bases, leaving 7 bases of the junction unmatched. CDR3 DNA sequence: TGTGCCAGCAGTCTAACAGGGGGTTCCGAGACCCAGTACTTC. It codes for CASSLTGGSETQYF.

This clone has more than one count but fewer than ten. The rearrangement links TRBV7-9 to TRBJ2-1; 14 bases are a match to TRBD2. The length of the CDR3 is 16 residues. Germline-derived CDR1 and CDR2 are SEHNR and FQNEAQ (reference sequence). V shed 5 bases and J 9 bases; nucleotides not matched to a gene: 9. The CDR3 DNA reads as TGTGCCAGCAGCGAAACGGGACTAGCGGGAGACAGTGAGCAGTTCTTC. It codes for CASSETGLAGDSEQFF.

The rearrangement joins TRBV11-2 to TRBJ2-5, with 7 bases aligning to TRBD2. CDR3 size: 13 residues. The trim removed 5 bases at V and 12 bases at J, leaving 12 bases unmatched. Germline CDR1 is SGHAT and CDR2 is FQNNGV. CDR3 amino acids: CASSTTSLQFEYF. The CDR3 DNA reads TGTGCCAGCAGCACGACTAGCCTCCAGTTCGAGTACTTC.

The gene calls are TRBV2 and TRBJ2-7; 9 nucleotides match TRBD2. The CDR3 runs to 14 residues. V was pared by 6 bases and J by 6 bases, with 9 bases of the junction left unmatched. Germline V CDR1 and CDR2: SNHLY, FYNNEI. In nucleotides, the CDR3 is TGTGCCAGCAGACTAGCGGGTCCCAACGGCGAGCAGTACTTC. Translation: CASRLAGPNGEQYF.

The chain is built from TRBV4-1 and TRBJ1-2, with D possibly being TRBD1 (5 bases). V dropped 1 base and J dropped 6 bases, with 18 bases sitting between them. This CDR3 spans 16 amino acids. Germline V gene data show CDR1 as MGHRA and CDR2 as YSYEKL. The CDR3 reads CASSQGGQEGEDGYTF. In nucleotides, the CDR3 is TGCGCCAGCAGCCAAGGTGGTCAGGAAGGGGAGGATGGCTACACCTTC.

The V call is TRBV3-1 (or the pseudogene TRBV3-2), the J call TRBJ2-7, with D unresolved. Germline V lookup: CDR1 LGHDT, CDR2 YNNKEL (reference sequence). V gave up 1 base and J gave up 5 bases, with 9 bases separating them. The CDR3 has 13 residues. CDR3 nucleotides: TGTGCCAGCAGCCAAGTCGGCGGTCACGAGCAGTACTTC. Its translation: CASSQVGGHEQYF.

The DNA of the CDR3 is TGTGCCAGCAGCTCGGGGACAGGGGTCGCCGGGGAGCTGTTTTTT. Its protein is CASSSGTGVAGELFF. The chain has TRBV11-3 and TRBJ2-2; 10 bases are shared with TRBD1. The CDR3 is 15 amino acids. Trimming at V came to 4 bases and at J to 6 bases, leaving 5 bases not matched to a gene. The germline V gene has CDR1 SGHNT and CDR2 YENEEA.

Here the CDR3 reads CASTSTGLTGELFF. The CDR3 nucleotides are TGTGCCAGCACCTCGACAGGGTTGACCGGGGAGCTGTTTTTT. V gene TRBV6-5 combines with J gene TRBJ2-2; 7 bases are a match to TRBD1. The V gene's germline CDR1 is MNHEY and CDR2 SVGAGI. V trimming: 7 bases; J trimming: 5 bases; junction bases outside the gene matches: 7. The CDR3 extends over 14 amino acids.

The V call is TRBV6-2 or TRBV6-3, the J call TRBJ2-1; D call uncertain. V was clipped by 0 bases and J by 5 bases, with 11 bases between them. The CDR3 is 15 residues long. From germline, CDR1 is MNHEY and CDR2 SVGEGT. The CDR3 nucleotides are TGTGCCAGCAGTTACTCGTCTAGGTTAAACAATGAGCAGTTCTTC. This translates into CASSYSSRLNNEQFF.

This chain links TRBV7-2 with TRBJ2-7, with unresolved D. The length of the CDR3 is 13 residues. V gave up 3 bases and J gave up 3 bases, with 9 bases separating them. Germline V gene sequence: CDR1 SGHTA, CDR2 FQGNSA. CDR3: CASSLTSDYEQYF. The DNA of the CDR3 is TGTGCCAGCAGCTTGACCAGCGACTACGAGCAGTACTTC.